This TCR beta chain was obtained from a study of blood T cell repertoires in COVID-19. Enrolled through a virtual design, the participants were between 18 and 89 years of age and came from 24 US areas. Recovered status applied to Cohort 3 donors who had two consecutive negative PCRs. It also applied to those with clearance or with symptom resolution. Assay: immunoSEQ multiplex PCR; the TCRdb copy retains only in-frame clones and omits some. The sample carries 300,000 to 450,000 clones, 70% to 90% recorded once. V dropped 2 bases and J dropped 0 bases, with 16 bases sitting between them. The CDR3 spans 17 residues. CDR1 is LGHNA, CDR2 YNFKEQ, per germline.

Sequenced: PBMCs or T cells enriched from blood (not recorded which). This TCR derives from a woman between 18 and 29 years old who had recovered from COVID-19. The chain couples TRBV4-2 to TRBJ1-2; D might be TRBD1 (5 bases). CDR3 nucleotides: TGTGCCAGCAGCCAATCGCCGGGGGAGGGAGCTAACTATGGCTACACCTTC. This codes for CASSQSPGEGANYGYTF.